Listed below are T cell receptor beta chains from one sample, sequenced in a study of blood T cell repertoires in COVID-19. Assay used: immunoSEQ multiplex PCR; TCRdb lists only in-frame clones, some missing. The sample lists some 250,000 clones, 80% to 85% occurring once. The sample was peripheral blood. These receptor sequences come from a man in his fifties or sixties with active or convalescent COVID-19. Both conserved end residues are part of each CDR3. The D gene is left open where the match is weak. Only part of the rows carry a size: once, few, many, or a class if the clone is expanded.

TRBV3-1/TRBV3-2	.	.	TRBJ1-5	TGTGCCAGCAGCCAAGTTGAGGGGGTCAGTCCCCAGCATTTT	CASSQVEGVSPQHF
TRBV24-1	.	.	TRBJ2-3	TGTGCCACCAGTGCCGGGGGTACGCAGTATTTT	CATSAGGTQYF
TRBV2	.	.	TRBJ1-5	TGTGCCAGCACCCAAACGAGACAAAACAATCAGCCCCAGCATTTT	CASTQTRQNNQPQHF
TRBV11-1	.	TRBD1	TRBJ2-5	TGTGCCAGCAGCTCACCCCTGACAGGGGGCCAAGAGACCCAGTACTTC	CASSSPLTGGQETQYF
TRBV11-2	.	TRBD1	TRBJ2-7	TGTGCCAGCAGCTTAGTTATGGGACAGGGCTACGAGCAGTACTTC	CASSLVMGQGYEQYF
TRBV9	.	TRBD2	TRBJ2-2	TGTGCCAGCAGCGTAGGACTAGCGGGGACCGGGGAGCTGTTTTTT	CASSVGLAGTGELFF
TRBV6-5	.	TRBD1	TRBJ1-1	TGTGCCAGCAGTTCCGGACAGGCGGAAGCTTTCTTT	CASSSGQAEAFF
TRBV28	.	.	TRBJ1-3	TGTGCCAGCAGTTTGAGTCACTCAAGCTCTGGAAACACCATATATTTT	CASSLSHSSSGNTIYF
TRBV28	.	TRBD1	TRBJ2-7	TGTGCCAGCAGAGGGGGCCCGAGTACCTACGAGCAGTACTTC	CASRGGPSTYEQYF
TRBV30	few	.	TRBJ1-1	TGTGCCTGGAGCGAGAAAAGGAACACTGAAGCTTTCTTT	CAWSEKRNTEAFF
TRBV4-1	.	TRBD1	TRBJ1-2	TGCGCCAGCAGCACCCGGGACAGGGGGTCCTATGGCTACACCTTC	CASSTRDRGSYGYTF
TRBV10-3	.	.	TRBJ1-4	TGTGCCATCAGCCCGGGGATTGGCGGAACCCCGGAAAAACTGTTTTTT	CAISPGIGGTPEKLFF
TRBV5-4	.	TRBD2	TRBJ2-7	TGTGCCAGCAGCCCGGGACTAGCGGGGGGCAGGAACGAGCAGTACTTC	CASSPGLAGGRNEQYF
TRBV27	.	.	TRBJ2-6	TGTGCCAGCAGTGAGCGGACCGCTGGGGCCAACGTCCTGACTTTC	CASSERTAGANVLTF
TRBV10-3	.	TRBD1	TRBJ2-2	TGTGCCATCAGTGAGTCGGGACAGGTTAACACCGGGGAGCTGTTTTTT	CAISESGQVNTGELFF
TRBV7-3	.	.	TRBJ2-3	TGTGCCAGCAGCAATGGGGCTAGCACAGATACGCAGTATTTT	CASSNGASTDTQYF
TRBV28	.	.	TRBJ1-2	TGTGCCAGCAGGGCCCCCGGACAGCACTATGGCTACACCTTC	CASRAPGQHYGYTF
TRBV30	.	TRBD1	TRBJ1-4	TGTGCCTGGAGTGTCAGGCAGGGGGAACTGTTTTTT	CAWSVRQGELFF
TRBV7-2	.	TRBD1	TRBJ2-3	TGTGCCAGCAGCTTAGACAGGGGGCGGACAGATACGCAGTATTTT	CASSLDRGRTDTQYF
TRBV7-9	.	TRBD1	TRBJ1-1	TGTGCCAGCAGCTTGGGGACAGTGTACACTGAAGCTTTCTTT	CASSLGTVYTEAFF
TRBV19	.	TRBD1	TRBJ1-1	TGTGCCAGTAGACGAGGGACAGGGGGCAGAAACACTGAAGCTTTCTTT	CASRRGTGGRNTEAFF
TRBV15	few	.	TRBJ1-2	TGTGCCACCGGGGAGTCTCTCGCCGGTGGCTACACCTTC	CATGESLAGGYTF
TRBV19	once	.	TRBJ1-1	TGTGCCAGTAGATCACTGATGAACACTGAAGCTTTCTTT	CASRSLMNTEAFF
TRBV25-1	.	TRBD1	TRBJ1-2	TGTGCCAGCAGTCCCTCTGACAGGGTGACCGATGGCTACACCTTC	CASSPSDRVTDGYTF
TRBV4-3	.	TRBD1	TRBJ1-2	TGCGCCAGTACCCGGGGACAGGGTTATGGCTACACCTTC	CASTRGQGYGYTF
TRBV27	.	TRBD1	TRBJ1-1	TGTGCCAGCAGTTTGCAGGGGGCAAACACTGAAGCTTTCTTT	CASSLQGANTEAFF
TRBV28	.	.	TRBJ2-5	TGTGCCAGCAGCGCCTGGGCCGGCCGACAAGAGACCCAGTACTTC	CASSAWAGRQETQYF
TRBV7-2	.	.	TRBJ1-4	TGTGCCAGCAGCTTGGTCACAGGGATTAATGAAAAACTGTTTTTT	CASSLVTGINEKLFF
TRBV5-4	.	TRBD2	TRBJ2-5	TGTGCCAGCAGCTTGGGGACCCCACTAGCGGGGACGTACCAAGAGACCCAGTACTTC	CASSLGTPLAGTYQETQYF
TRBV7-2	.	TRBD1	TRBJ2-5	TGTGCCAGCAGCTTAGGGGACAGGGCCCAAGAGACCCAGTACTTC	CASSLGDRAQETQYF
TRBV2	.	TRBD1	TRBJ1-2	TGTGCCAGCAGTATAAGTCCGGGACAGGGAGGCTACACCTTC	CASSISPGQGGYTF
TRBV4-1	.	.	TRBJ1-2	TGCGCCAGCAGGGCGAGGTCAGGGAGGTTGGATGGCTACACCTTC	CASRARSGRLDGYTF
TRBV19	.	.	TRBJ2-3	TGTGCCAGGGTTGAGAGTGGTAGAGGGACAGATACGCAGTATTTT	CARVESGRGTDTQYF
TRBV7-3	.	TRBD2	TRBJ2-1	TGTGCCAGCAGCTTAATAGCGGGGGGACCTTATGACAATGAGCAGTTCTTC	CASSLIAGGPYDNEQFF
TRBV7-2	.	.	TRBJ1-6	TGTGCCAGCAGCTTAGTAGGCGGGGGGGCCTATAATTCACCCCTCCACTTT	CASSLVGGGAYNSPLHF
TRBV7-2	.	TRBD2	TRBJ2-2	TGTGCCAGCAGCCAACTAGCGGGGGGGACCGGGGAGCTGTTTTTT	CASSQLAGGTGELFF
TRBV30	.	.	TRBJ2-5	TGTGCCTGGAAAGGCCCGGGCGGGAAGGAGACCCAGTACTTC	CAWKGPGGKETQYF
TRBV7-3	few	.	TRBJ1-6	TGTGCCAGCAGCTTAAGTTCACAGGCAAATTCACCCCTCCACTTT	CASSLSSQANSPLHF
TRBV7-9	.	TRBD1	TRBJ1-2	TGTGCCAGCAGCTTGGGGTTACTGGACAGGGGGCTCCCTAACTATGGCTACACCTTC	CASSLGLLDRGLPNYGYTF
TRBV9	.	TRBD1	TRBJ2-7	TGTGCCAGCAGCCTTCGAGCCGGGACAGGGTCCAACGAGCAGTACTTC	CASSLRAGTGSNEQYF
TRBV7-9	.	TRBD1	TRBJ1-6	TGTGCCAGCAGCCTCAGACAGGGCGATAATTCACCCCTCCACTTT	CASSLRQGDNSPLHF
TRBV29-1	.	.	TRBJ1-1	TGCAGCGTTCAATCGAACACTGAAGCTTTCTTT	CSVQSNTEAFF
TRBV5-1	.	TRBD1	TRBJ2-7	TGCGCCAGCAGCTCGGCGACAGGGGTTTACGAGCAGTACTTC	CASSSATGVYEQYF
TRBV7-6	.	TRBD1	TRBJ1-1	TGTGCCAGCAGCGGACAGGGTTCCCTGAACACTGAAGCTTTCTTT	CASSGQGSLNTEAFF
TRBV27	.	.	TRBJ1-1	TGTGCCAGCAGTCCTCGGGGGGGTGCCCCTGAAGCTTTCTTT	CASSPRGGAPEAFF
TRBV2	few	.	TRBJ1-3	TGTGCCAGCAGTCGTCCGGGGGAAACAGGAAACACCATATATTTT	CASSRPGETGNTIYF